These T cell receptor beta chains were read from a single sample in a study of blood T cell repertoires in COVID-19. Assay: immunoSEQ multiplex PCR; the TCRdb copy retains only in-frame clones and omits some. Of about 210,000 clones in the sample, 84% were seen once. The sequenced sample was peripheral blood. These receptors were collected from a man aged 35 to 55 who had recovered from COVID-19. CDR3s include the opening cysteine and the closing phenylalanine or tryptophan. A D gene is named only where the DNA matches it firmly. Size is stated for part of the rows, as once, few or many counts, or as a class when the clone is expanded.

v_gene	j_gene	abundance	d_gene	CDR3nt	CDR3aa
TRBV6-5	TRBJ1-5	few	-	TGTGCCAGCAGTTTTTCGGGTCAGCCCCAGCATTTT	CASSFSGQPQHF
TRBV5-4	TRBJ2-7	-	TRBD1	TGTGCCAGCAGCGTACGCGGACAGGGGGCGAGCGAGCAGTACTTC	CASSVRGQGASEQYF
TRBV6-5	TRBJ1-5	-	-	TGTGCCAGCACCGCGTTCGGTAATCAGCCCCAGCATTTT	CASTAFGNQPQHF
TRBV7-8	TRBJ2-1	-	TRBD2	TGTGCCAGCAGTTTAGGACTAGAAATCTCCTACAATGAGCAGTTCTTC	CASSLGLEISYNEQFF
TRBV10-2	TRBJ2-3	-	TRBD2	TGCGCCAGCAGTGATACTAGCGGGGTGGCAGATACGCAGTATTTT	CASSDTSGVADTQYF
TRBV7-8	TRBJ2-7	-	TRBD1	TGTGCCAGCAGCTGGAAGGGACAGGACCGATACGAGCAGTACTTC	CASSWKGQDRYEQYF
TRBV30	TRBJ2-3	-	-	TGTGCCTGTATGGGGGGGGGCCGAACAGATACGCAGTATTTT	CACMGGGRTDTQYF
TRBV4-1	TRBJ2-7	-	TRBD2	TGCGCCAGCAGCCAAGATCGGGGGACTAGCGGTCGCTACGAGCAGTACTTC	CASSQDRGTSGRYEQYF
TRBV19	TRBJ1-1	once	TRBD1	TGTGCCAGTAGCTATACGGGGGACAGGGGGCGCATCACTGAAGCTTTCTTT	CASSYTGDRGRITEAFF
TRBV2	TRBJ2-5	few	TRBD1	TGTGCCACCCGTCCCGGACAGGGAGGGACCCAGTACTTC	CATRPGQGGTQYF
TRBV27	TRBJ2-3	-	-	TGTGCCAGCAGTCCCGGACTACGAGGGGATACGCAGTATTTT	CASSPGLRGDTQYF
TRBV5-1	TRBJ2-1	-	TRBD2	TGCGCCAGCAGCTTGGACCCTAGCGGTTCCTACAATGAGCAGTTCTTC	CASSLDPSGSYNEQFF
TRBV30	TRBJ2-5	-	-	TGTGCCTGGAGTGTGACACCCCAAGAGACCCAGTACTTC	CAWSVTPQETQYF
TRBV6-4	TRBJ2-7	-	TRBD2	TGTGCCAGCAGTGTGGTAGCGGGAGGGCCTGGAGACGACGAGCAGTACTTC	CASSVVAGGPGDDEQYF
TRBV5-1	TRBJ2-2	-	-	TGCGCCAGCAAAATACAGGGATCCGGGGAGCTGTTTTTT	CASKIQGSGELFF
TRBV7-2	TRBJ1-2	-	-	TGTGCCAGCAGCTTAGAGTCAGCTAACTATGGCTACACCTTC	CASSLESANYGYTF
TRBV6-2/TRBV6-3	TRBJ2-1	once	TRBD2	TGTGCCAGCAGCCCCAGCGGGAGAGCCTCCTACAATGAGCAGTTCTTC	CASSPSGRASYNEQFF
TRBV4-1	TRBJ2-3	-	-	TGCGCCAGCAGCACCAGGCCCGATACGCAGTATTTT	CASSTRPDTQYF
TRBV6-2/TRBV6-3	TRBJ1-5	few	TRBD1	TGTGCCAGCAGTTACTCGGAGGACAGGGTGGGGCGAAATCAGCCCCAGCATTTT	CASSYSEDRVGRNQPQHF
TRBV6-6	TRBJ2-1	-	TRBD1	TGTGCCAGCAGTTCCTTCGACAGGGGATACAATGAGCAGTTCTTC	CASSSFDRGYNEQFF
TRBV5-4	TRBJ2-7	-	TRBD1	TGTGCCAGCAGCCCGGGACAGTCCGGCACCTACGAGCAGTACTTC	CASSPGQSGTYEQYF
TRBV10-3	TRBJ2-3	once	TRBD1	TGTGCCATCGACAGGGGAAAAGATACGCAGTATTTT	CAIDRGKDTQYF
TRBV6-2/TRBV6-3	TRBJ2-7	-	-	TGTGCCAGCAGTCGGACGGGAACCTACGAGCAGTACTTC	CASSRTGTYEQYF
TRBV5-1	TRBJ2-7	-	-	TGCGCCAGCAGCCTTTCCGGGGAGGTAAAGTACTTC	CASSLSGEVKYF
TRBV5-5	TRBJ1-2	-	-	TGTGCCAGCAGCTTGGGAGGAGGCCTCGGCTATGGCTACACCTTC	CASSLGGGLGYGYTF
TRBV27	TRBJ1-1	-	-	TGTGCCAGCAGTTTATCTGGGGGGGACACTGAAGCTTTCTTT	CASSLSGGDTEAFF
TRBV4-3	TRBJ1-1	few	TRBD1	TGCGCCAGCAGCCACGGGACAGGGGCGGGGGAGACTGAAGCTTTCTTT	CASSHGTGAGETEAFF
TRBV6-4	TRBJ2-5	-	TRBD2	TGTGCCAGCAGTGAACTAGCGGGACAAGAGACCCAGTACTTC	CASSELAGQETQYF
TRBV7-2	TRBJ2-1	-	-	TGTGCCAGCAGCTTAGCAGGGGTAAATGAGCAGTTCTTC	CASSLAGVNEQFF
TRBV19	TRBJ2-3	-	-	TGTGCCAGTAGTACCCCCGGGGATACGCAGTATTTT	CASSTPGDTQYF
TRBV2	TRBJ1-1	once	TRBD1	TGTGCCAGCAGTAGCGGACAGGGGAGCACTGAAGCTTTCTTT	CASSSGQGSTEAFF
TRBV30	TRBJ1-4	-	TRBD1	TGTGCCTGGACACCGGGACAGGGGGGAACTAATGAAAAACTGTTTTTT	CAWTPGQGGTNEKLFF
TRBV23-1	TRBJ2-5	-	-	TGCGCCAGCAGTCAATATAAGCGACGACGTTCCCTCCTTCAAGAGACCCAGTACTTC	CASSQYKRRRSLLQETQYF
TRBV11-2	TRBJ1-5	few	TRBD1	TGTGCCAGCAGCTACACAGGGGGCGATCAGCCCCAGCATTTT	CASSYTGGDQPQHF
TRBV9	TRBJ2-2	-	-	TGTGCCAGCAGCGTAGAACAGTCGAACACCGGGGAGCTGTTTTTT	CASSVEQSNTGELFF
TRBV7-6	TRBJ2-6	-	-	TGTGCCAGCAGCCTAGGGGTTTACAGCTCTGGGGCCAACGTCCTGACTTTC	CASSLGVYSSGANVLTF
TRBV3-1/TRBV3-2	TRBJ2-6	once	TRBD2	TGTGCCAGCAGCCATCTCTGGCGGGGGGCTACCTCTGGGGCCAACGTCCTGACTTTC	CASSHLWRGATSGANVLTF
TRBV12-3/TRBV12-4	TRBJ2-3	few	TRBD2	TGTGCCAGCAGTTTCGGGAGGGATACGCAGTATTTT	CASSFGRDTQYF
TRBV7-2	TRBJ2-5	-	-	TGTGCCAGCAGCTTCAACAGGGTGGGGGAGACCCAGTACTTC	CASSFNRVGETQYF
TRBV28	TRBJ1-1	-	-	TGTGCCAGCATCCTGGAGGGTGGGAACACTGAAGCTTTCTTT	CASILEGGNTEAFF
TRBV10-3	TRBJ1-2	once	-	TGTGCCATCAGTTTGGACAGATACTATGGCTACACCTTC	CAISLDRYYGYTF
TRBV5-1	TRBJ2-5	-	TRBD2	TGCGCCAGCAGCGGAGCCGGGACTAGCGGATCGTATCAAGAGACCCAGTACTTC	CASSGAGTSGSYQETQYF